This entry lists 19 T cell receptor beta chains sequenced from one sample in a study of shared clonotypes between healthy human individuals. TCRdb's copy holds only in-frame clones and misses some; the assay was immunoSEQ multiplex PCR. The profile shows about 1.1 million clones, 70% to 85% of them singletons. Material for sequencing was memory CD4+ T cells from PBMCs. Subset: CD45RA-negative fraction. The receptors were gathered from a young man in good health. Some clones in this sample may be carry-over from other donors' samples.

To note about this clone: The junction does not match germline at one end; this may be a read error. V is TRBV2 and J is TRBJ2-7; 7 positions match TRBD2. Germline CDR1 SNHLY, CDR2 FYNNEI. The CDR3 is 13 residues long. The DNA for the CDR3 is TGTGCCAGCATCGCCGGGCTAGCGGCACTTTTGCACTTC. The encoded protein is CASIAGLAALLHF.

On this clone: Other nucleotide sequences in the sample specify the same CDR3. The chain joins TRBV18 to TRBJ1-1; a possible D gene is TRBD1 (5 bases). Germline loops: CDR1 KGHSH, CDR2 LQKENI. This CDR3 contains 13 residues. V shed 4 bases and J shed 4 bases, with 10 bases lying between them. The CDR3 spells CASSRVGGTEAFF. CDR3 sequence (DNA): TGTGCCAGCTCACGGGTCGGGGGCACTGAAGCTTTCTTT.

This clone was seen a few times. Other DNA sequences of this sample code for an identical CDR3. The chain recombines TRBV5-1 with TRBJ2-3; D remains ambiguous. This CDR3 is 13 amino acids long. Germline V gene sequence: CDR1 SGHRS, CDR2 YFSETQ. V gave up 0 bases and J gave up 2 bases, with 4 bases separating them. CDR3 bases: TGCGCCAGCAGCTTGGCCCCCACAGATACGCAGTATTTT. It codes for CASSLAPTDTQYF.

A note on this clone: Other DNA sequences in this specimen translate into the identical CDR3. The rearrangement links TRBV18 to TRBJ2-7; a possible D gene is TRBD2 (5 bases). Trimming left V 3 bases short and J 3 bases short, with 9 bases between. The CDR3 runs 13 residues. The V gene's germline CDR1 is KGHSH and CDR2 LQKENI. CDR3 sequence reads: CASSPRDYYEQYF. The DNA of the CDR3 is TGTGCCAGCTCACCGAGGGATTACTACGAGCAGTACTTC.

The chain uses TRBV5-1 and TRBJ2-2; 15 bases are shared with TRBD2. V lost 4 bases to trimming and J lost 3 bases; unmatched junction nucleotides: 4. The CDR3 is made up of 17 amino acids. Germline assignment: CDR1 SGHRS and CDR2 YFSETQ. CDR3 nucleotides: TGCGCCAGCAGCGGTGGACTAGCGGGAGGGTACACCGGGGAGCTGTTTTTT. Translating it yields CASSGGLAGGYTGELFF. Variable domain in full (rest from reference TRBV5-1 and TRBJ2-2): KAGVTQTPRYLIKTRGQQVTLSCSPISGHRSVSWYQQTPGQGLQFLFEYFSETQRNKGNFPGRFSGRQFSNSRSEMNVSTLELGDSALYLCASSGGLAGGYTGELFFGEGSRLTVL.

The chain employs TRBV11-2 and TRBJ1-2; unclear D gene. Trimming pared 1 base from V and 4 bases from J, leaving 10 bases between. The CDR3 is 14 residues long. Germline V gives CDR1 SGHAT, CDR2 FQNNGV. Here the CDR3 DNA reads TGTGCCAGCAGCTTAGTCGGGCAGAGCTATGGCTACACCTTC. Its protein product is CASSLVGQSYGYTF.

The chain combines TRBV19 with TRBJ2-5; unclear D gene. Trimming stripped 3 bases from V and 1 base from J, with 12 bases between. This CDR3 spans 15 amino acids. Germline V gives CDR1 LNHDA, CDR2 SQIVND (reference sequence). Here the CDR3 DNA reads TGTGCCAGTAGTATGGATTTGCGTACCCAAGAGACCCAGTACTTC. Amino acid sequence: CASSMDLRTQETQYF.

The rearrangement links TRBV6-5 to TRBJ2-4; D may be TRBD1 (6 bases). Germline V CDR1 and CDR2: MNHEY, SVGAGI. Trimming took off 6 bases at V and 1 base at J, with 13 bases between the two ends. The length of the CDR3 is 15 residues. The CDR3 DNA reads as TGTGCCAGCAGCCCACAGGGTTCGGCCAAAAACATTCAGTACTTC. Its translation is CASSPQGSAKNIQYF.

CDR3 residues: CASSRGTGGYNEQFF. DNA for the CDR3: TGTGCCAGCTCACGGGGGACAGGGGGCTACAATGAGCAGTTCTTC. The V and J genes are TRBV18 and TRBJ2-1; 11 nucleotides line up with TRBD1. Trimming at V came to 4 bases and at J to 3 bases, leaving 2 bases not matched to a gene. The CDR3 loop spans 15 amino acids. The germline gives CDR1 KGHSH, CDR2 LQKENI.

The chain combines TRBV6-1 with TRBJ2-1; D is perhaps TRBD2 (6 bases). V was clipped by 4 bases and J by 5 bases, with 15 bases between them. The V gene's germline CDR1 is MNHNS and CDR2 SASEGT. CDR3 size: 15 residues. This CDR3 is CASSVRETGNNEQFF. The CDR3 bases are TGTGCCAGCAGTGTCCGGGAGACTGGCAACAATGAGCAGTTCTTC.

The rearrangement uses TRBV5-5 and TRBJ1-5; a possible D gene is TRBD1 (6 bases). Germline lookup yields CDR1 SGHKS and CDR2 YYEKEE (reference sequence). V lost 9 bases, J lost 3 bases, and 13 bases lay in between. This CDR3 has 13 residues. This CDR3 reads CATGAEPNQPQHF. The CDR3 DNA is TGTGCCACGGGGGCAGAACCCAATCAGCCCCAGCATTTT.

This rearrangement joins TRBV19 to TRBJ1-4; tentative D call: TRBD1 (6 bases). Trimming stripped 6 bases from V and 5 bases from J, with 10 bases between. The germline V gene encodes CDR1 LNHDA and CDR2 SQIVND (reference sequence). The CDR3 is 13 residues long. The CDR3 DNA reads as TGTGCCAGTAGCGACAGGCGGAATGAAAAACTGTTTTTT. Protein sequence: CASSDRRNEKLFF.

The chain has TRBV6-6 and TRBJ2-3; D is uncertain. The CDR3 is 13 amino acids. Trimming took off 2 bases at V and 6 bases at J, with 9 bases between the two ends. Germline loops: CDR1 MNHNY, CDR2 SVGAGI (reference sequence). As DNA, the CDR3 is TGTGCCAGCAGTTACAGTCCCCCCGATACGCAGTATTTT. This gives the protein CASSYSPPDTQYF.

This clone was detected ten times or more. The rearrangement links TRBV28 to TRBJ2-7; possibly TRBD1 for D (5 bases). This CDR3 is 12 amino acids long. Trimming cost V 5 bases and J 5 bases, with 10 bases left between them. Germline V gene data show CDR1 as MDHEN and CDR2 as SYDVKM. Here the CDR3 reads CASSPGRHEQYF. The CDR3 region has the DNA TGTGCCAGCAGTCCAGGGCGGCACGAGCAGTACTTC.

The chain employs TRBV14 and TRBJ1-2; 12 bases line up with TRBD1. Germline loops: CDR1 SGHDN, CDR2 FVKESK. The CDR3 spans 15 residues. The trim removed 4 bases at V and 8 bases at J, leaving 8 bases unmatched. The CDR3 DNA sequence: TGTGCCAGCAGCCGCCCGGGACAGGGGGCTTGGGGCTACACCTTC. This encodes CASSRPGQGAWGYTF.

The gene calls are TRBV6-4 and TRBJ2-3; 9 nucleotides line up with TRBD1. J gave up 3 bases and V 3 bases, and 7 bases lay outside the gene matches. The CDR3 length is 16 residues. Germline values: CDR1 MRHNA, CDR2 SNTAGT. The CDR3 DNA follows: TGTGCCAGCAGTGATTCCCGACAGGGGGGGACAGATACGCAGTATTTT. The encoded protein is CASSDSRQGGTDTQYF.

The chain links TRBV25-1 to TRBJ2-2; weak D call: TRBD1 (6 bases). CDR1 and CDR2 (germline): MGHDK, SYGVNS. The CDR3 has 16 residues. Trimming left V 7 bases short and J 2 bases short, with 17 bases between. The CDR3 DNA sequence: TGTGCCAGCACCAGTGATAGGACAGATAACACCGGGGAGCTGTTTTTT. Its protein is CASTSDRTDNTGELFF.

The chain recombines TRBV4-2 with TRBJ2-7; 14 bases align to TRBD2. CDR1 is LGHNA and CDR2 is YNFKEQ in the germline V gene. The CDR3 spans 17 residues. Trimming cost V 4 bases and J 2 bases; bases outside gene matches: 7. CDR3 amino acids: CASSPGLAGVGTYEQYF. CDR3 DNA sequence: TGTGCCAGCAGCCCGGGACTAGCGGGAGTGGGGACCTACGAGCAGTACTTC.

This clone occurred once. This chain joins TRBV5-1 and TRBJ1-2, with a possible D match to TRBD1 (5 bases). V was clipped by 5 bases and J by 3 bases, with 14 bases between them. CDR1 is SGHRS, CDR2 YFSETQ, per germline. The CDR3 has 14 residues. CDR3 region: CASSSNAQDYGYTF. CDR3 DNA: TGCGCCAGCAGTTCCAACGCACAGGACTATGGCTACACCTTC.